Listed below are T cell receptor beta chains from one sample, sequenced in a study of Ad26.COV2.S vaccination and SARS-CoV-2 variants. Sequencing was performed with immunoSEQ multiplex PCR; in TCRdb, only in-frame clones are kept and a portion is missing. The table has 180,000 or so clones, approximately 88% seen once. The starting material was peripheral blood, obtained after recovery from COVID-19. Source of these receptors: a human donor who had recovered from COVID-19. Both conserved end residues are part of each CDR3. The D gene is left open where the match is weak. Expanded clones are given a class, and other clones once, few, many or no size at all.

D,J,length,size,V,CDR3,DNA
.,TRBJ2-7,15,few,TRBV5-1,CASSPGSGRTYEQYF,TGCGCCAGCAGCCCCGGGAGTGGGAGGACCTACGAGCAGTACTTC
.,TRBJ2-3,15,.,TRBV24-1,CATSEGLGSPDTQYF,TGTGCCACCAGTGAGGGGCTAGGGAGCCCAGATACGCAGTATTTT
TRBD1,TRBJ2-3,15,.,TRBV7-8,CASSGQGNTRDTQYF,TGTGCCAGCAGCGGACAGGGAAATACCAGAGATACGCAGTATTTT
.,TRBJ1-1,14,.,TRBV7-9,CASGAGWGNTEAFF,TGTGCCAGCGGGGCAGGGTGGGGGAACACTGAAGCTTTCTTT
.,TRBJ1-3,16,.,TRBV7-9,CASSLEGGVGGNTIYF,TGTGCCAGCAGCTTAGAAGGTGGGGTCGGTGGAAACACCATATATTTT
.,TRBJ1-1,12,.,TRBV7-9,CAGSWGSAEAFF,TGTGCCGGTTCCTGGGGGTCCGCTGAAGCTTTCTTT
.,TRBJ1-1,16,.,TRBV11-2,CASSLGLAGRNTEAFF,TGTGCCAGCAGCTTAGGTTTGGCAGGGAGAAACACTGAAGCTTTCTTT
.,TRBJ1-6,15,.,TRBV28,CASNGQSSYNSPLHF,TGTGCCAGCAACGGACAGAGCTCCTATAATTCACCCCTCCACTTT
.,TRBJ1-5,15,few,TRBV19,CARYLGTRGLQPQHF,TGTGCCAGATACCTAGGGACCAGGGGACTTCAGCCCCAGCATTTT
TRBD1,TRBJ2-7,18,.,TRBV28,CASSLYVLEGTGPYEQYF,TGTGCCAGCAGTTTATATGTCCTTGAGGGGACAGGGCCCTACGAGCAGTACTTC
.,TRBJ2-7,14,.,TRBV11-2,CASSSRDGGYEQYF,TGTGCCAGCAGCTCCCGGGACGGGGGCTACGAGCAGTACTTC
.,TRBJ2-5,11,once,TRBV5-1,CASSLQETQYF,TGCGCCAGCAGCTTACAAGAGACCCAGTACTTC
.,TRBJ1-6,16,.,TRBV30,CAWSRMGGGNNSPLHF,TGTGCCTGGAGTAGGATGGGAGGTGGCAATAATTCACCCCTCCACTTT
.,TRBJ2-7,13,.,TRBV21-1,CASKGTGQEEQYF,TGTGCCAGCAAGGGGACAGGACAAGAAGAGCAGTACTTC
.,TRBJ2-1,15,.,TRBV13,CASSLEGSSYNEQFF,TGTGCCAGCAGCTTAGAGGGGAGCTCCTACAATGAGCAGTTCTTC
.,TRBJ1-1,14,.,TRBV27,CASTPTGFGTEAFF,TGTGCCAGCACCCCAACAGGTTTCGGCACTGAAGCTTTCTTT
.,TRBJ1-1,17,.,TRBV5-4,CASSPLPRKGMDTEAFF,TGTGCCAGCAGCCCCCTGCCTAGAAAGGGGATGGACACTGAAGCTTTCTTT
.,TRBJ1-1,13,.,TRBV6-5,CASSYVPNTEAFF,TGTGCCAGCAGTTACGTCCCGAACACTGAAGCTTTCTTT
.,TRBJ2-7,14,.,TRBV19,CASGNRDLYYEQYF,TGTGCCAGTGGGAATCGGGACTTGTACTACGAGCAGTACTTC
TRBD2,TRBJ2-3,17,.,TRBV6-2/TRBV6-3,CASSPPGLAAQEDTQYF,TGTGCCAGCAGTCCACCGGGACTAGCGGCCCAGGAAGATACGCAGTATTTT
.,TRBJ2-7,16,.,TRBV7-8,CASSYLRDWGSYEQYF,TGTGCCAGCAGCTACCTCCGGGACTGGGGATCCTACGAGCAGTACTTC
.,TRBJ1-6,16,.,TRBV5-1,CASSLALGEANSPLHF,TGCGCCAGCAGCTTGGCCTTGGGAGAGGCTAATTCACCCCTCCACTTT
.,TRBJ1-1,13,.,TRBV19,CASSIEGYTEAFF,TGTGCCAGTAGTATAGAGGGTTACACTGAAGCTTTCTTT
.,TRBJ2-1,11,.,TRBV14,CASSLGNEQFF,TGTGCCAGCAGCCTCGGCAATGAGCAGTTCTTC
.,TRBJ2-5,12,once,TRBV27,CASRGLQETQYF,TGTGCCAGCAGGGGACTGCAAGAGACCCAGTACTTC
.,TRBJ1-2,18,.,TRBV6-1,CASSESDSLQLRYYGYTF,TGTGCCAGCAGTGAATCGGACAGTCTTCAACTCCGTTACTATGGCTACACCTTC